This is a list of T cell receptor beta chains from one sample in a study of blood T cell repertoires in COVID-19. Profiling relied on immunoSEQ multiplex PCR, and the TCRdb table lists in-frame clones only, not all of them. The sample shows roughly 59,000 clones, 83% of them seen only once. Sequencing was done on a sample of peripheral blood. These receptors originate from a human donor in a cohort sampled during active COVID-19. Each CDR3 is given with its conserved first and last residue. The order of the fields is D gene, J gene, V gene, CDR3 length, clone size, CDR3 DNA, CDR3 protein. D genes are given only for firm matches. A clone size is listed for some rows: how often the clone was seen (once, few, many), or a class if it is expanded.

>TRBD2|TRBJ2-4|TRBV10-3|17|NA
TGTGCCATCAGTGAAGGACTAGCGGGACCCAGCAAAAACATTCAGTACTTC
CAISEGLAGPSKNIQYF
>TRBD1|TRBJ1-6|TRBV6-6|14|NA
TGTGCCAGCAGCTCGGGGCAGGGGGCTTCACCCCTCCACTTT
CASSSGQGASPLHF
>NA|TRBJ2-7|TRBV15|15|NA
TGTGCCACCAGCAGAGATGGGGGCCTCTCCTACGAGCAGTACTTC
CATSRDGGLSYEQYF
>NA|TRBJ1-5|TRBV6-6|16|NA
TGTGCCAGCAGTTCGACCCACAGGGATGAAAATCAGCCCCAGCATTTT
CASSSTHRDENQPQHF
>NA|TRBJ1-4|TRBV2|13|NA
TGTGCCAGCAGTCCCTCAGGGCATGAAAAACTGTTTTTT
CASSPSGHEKLFF
>NA|TRBJ1-1|TRBV12-3/TRBV12-4|13|NA
TGTGCCAGCAGTTTAGGAGAGAACACTGAAGCTTTCTTT
CASSLGENTEAFF
>TRBD1|TRBJ1-3|TRBV3-1/TRBV3-2|15|NA
TGTGCCAGCAGCCAAGGACAGGGGGCTGGAAACACCATATATTTT
CASSQGQGAGNTIYF
>NA|TRBJ2-3|TRBV19|15|once
TGTGCCAGTAGTATAAGAGCGGCAAGCACAGATACGCAGTATTTT
CASSIRAASTDTQYF
>NA|TRBJ1-6|TRBV7-9|14|NA
TGTGCCAGCAGCTTAGCAGGGGGGGAAGCTCCCCTCCACTTT
CASSLAGGEAPLHF
>TRBD2|TRBJ2-7|TRBV4-1|15|few
TGCGCCAGCAGTCGAATAGCGGGAGGGTCCTACGAGCAGTACTTC
CASSRIAGGSYEQYF
>TRBD1|TRBJ1-1|TRBV20-1|13|NA
TGCAGTGCTAGTACAGGGGGAGAGGCTGAAGCTTTCTTT
CSASTGGEAEAFF
>TRBD2|TRBJ2-1|TRBV5-6|14|NA
TGTGCCAGCAGCCTAGGGACTAGGGGCAATGAGCAGTTCTTC
CASSLGTRGNEQFF
>NA|TRBJ1-4|TRBV24-1|13|NA
TGTGCCACCAGTGATTTACAGGAGAGAAAACTGTTTTTT
CATSDLQERKLFF
>TRBD2|TRBJ2-1|TRBV7-2|15|NA
TGTGCCAGCAGCTTAGTTAGGGCGGGGGGAGGTGAGCAGTTCTTC
CASSLVRAGGGEQFF
>TRBD2|TRBJ2-7|TRBV4-1|18|NA
TGCGCCAGCAGCCACCCATGGGGCGGGGGGCCGAGCTCCTACGAGCAGTACTTC
CASSHPWGGGPSSYEQYF
>TRBD1|TRBJ1-2|TRBV14|16|NA
TGTGCCAGCAGCCAAAACCACAGGGGGCCAAAGTGGGGCTACACCTTC
CASSQNHRGPKWGYTF
>NA|TRBJ1-2|TRBV2|14|NA
TGTGCCAGCAGTGACCAGGTGGCCGGCTATGGCTACACCTTC
CASSDQVAGYGYTF
>TRBD1|TRBJ1-2|TRBV6-5|14|NA
TGTGCCAGCAACCCTACAGGGGTCGGTCATGGCTACACCTTC
CASNPTGVGHGYTF
>TRBD2|TRBJ2-4|TRBV11-2|16|NA
TGTGCCAGCAGCTACGGGACGGGGGGAAGTAAAAACATTCAGTACTTC
CASSYGTGGSKNIQYF
>TRBD1|TRBJ1-5|TRBV15|15|NA
TGTGCCACCAGCAGAGATCCAGGGGGGAATCAGCCCCAGCATTTT
CATSRDPGGNQPQHF
>TRBD1|TRBJ2-1|TRBV3-1/TRBV3-2|13|NA
TGTGCCAGCAGCCAGGGACAGGTTACTCCGCAGTTCTTC
CASSQGQVTPQFF
>TRBD1|TRBJ2-5|TRBV7-3|13|NA
TGTGCCAGCAGCTCGGGACAGGGAGAGACCCAGTACTTC
CASSSGQGETQYF
>NA|TRBJ1-2|TRBV30|12|NA
TGTGCCGGATCCCTGGCAGGGTATATCTACACCTTC
CAGSLAGYIYTF
>NA|TRBJ2-3|TRBV24-1|12|NA
TGTGCCACCAGTGACTCTACAGATACGCAGTATTTT
CATSDSTDTQYF
>TRBD1|TRBJ1-1|TRBV5-1|14|NA
TGCGCCAGCAGCTTGGTTACAGGGGACACTGAAGCTTTCTTT
CASSLVTGDTEAFF
>TRBD1|TRBJ2-7|TRBV6-6|15|NA
TGTGCCAGCAGCCCTCGACAGGGGGCCGCCTACGAGCAGTACTTC
CASSPRQGAAYEQYF
>TRBD2|TRBJ2-5|TRBV19|14|NA
TGTGCCAGTAGGGAGCGGGGGGGCCGTGAGACCCAGTACTTC
CASRERGGRETQYF
>NA|TRBJ2-3|TRBV6-5|12|few
TGTGCCAGCCGGGACAACACAGATACGCAGTATTTT
CASRDNTDTQYF
>NA|TRBJ1-2|TRBV19|16|NA
TGTGCCAGTAGGTCCCCGGGGGGCCGTTCTAACTATGGCTACACCTTC
CASRSPGGRSNYGYTF
>TRBD2|TRBJ2-1|TRBV28|13|few
TGTGCCAGCACTAGCGGGGGGCGGGATGAGCAGTTCTTC
CASTSGGRDEQFF
>NA|TRBJ2-2|TRBV2|14|NA
TGTGCCAGCAGTAATGAGGGGGTGGTCGGGGAGCTGTTTTTT
CASSNEGVVGELFF
>TRBD1|TRBJ2-1|TRBV5-1|12|NA
TGCGCCAGCAGCAGACAGGGAGATGAGCAGTTCTTC
CASSRQGDEQFF